The 27 T cell receptor beta chains presented below share a single source sample, sequenced in a study of cytomegalovirus exposure and HLA in healthy donors. It was with 60 Vbeta and 13 Jbeta primers that the PCR ran. Profiling relied on immunoSEQ multiplex PCR, and the TCRdb table lists in-frame clones only, not all of them. The sample has approximately 210,000 clones, more than 75% seen once; the top ten hold 1% to 1.5%. Sequenced sample: PBMCs. These receptors were obtained from a man younger than 45 in good health and CMV-seronegative.

A few counts support this clone. This chain joins TRBV7-9 and TRBJ2-5; TRBD2 is a possible D gene (5 bases). The J call could be wrong; TRBJ2-7 is a better fit for the DNA end. Germline V gene lookup returns CDR1 SEHNR and CDR2 FQNEAQ (reference sequence). There are 15 residues in the CDR3. This CDR3 is CASSSPTGSSYEQYF. CDR3 nucleotides: TGTGCCAGCAGCTCACCGACTGGGAGCTCCTACGAGCAGTACTTC.

V is TRBV5-1 and J is TRBJ1-1, with a tentative D call TRBD1 (6 bases). Germline V gives CDR1 SGHRS, CDR2 YFSETQ. The CDR3 contains 19 residues. Trimming took off 4 bases at V and 0 bases at J, with 25 bases between the two ends. CDR3 in amino acids: CASSPKEGAGAGMNTEAFF. In nucleotides, the CDR3 is TGCGCCAGCAGCCCCAAAGAAGGGGCAGGGGCCGGCATGAACACTGAAGCTTTCTTT. The full variable domain, with the rest looked up from reference TRBV5-1 and TRBJ1-1, is KAGVTQTPRYLIKTRGQQVTLSCSPISGHRSVSWYQQTPGQGLQFLFEYFSETQRNKGNFPGRFSGRQFSNSRSEMNVSTLELGDSALYLCASSPKEGAGAGMNTEAFFGQGTRLTVV.

For this clone: The same CDR3 can be traced to other DNA sequences in this sample. The V gene is TRBV28, the J gene TRBJ2-3, with 9 nucleotides matching TRBD2. CDR1 and CDR2 from the germline V gene are MDHEN and SYDVKM. This CDR3 has 14 residues. Germline trimming cut 6 bases from V and 1 base from J; bases unmatched to any gene: 2. In nucleotides, the CDR3 is TGTGCCAGCAGCTTAGCGGGGGGCACAGATACGCAGTATTTT. Amino acids: CASSLAGGTDTQYF.

V and J are TRBV7-2 and TRBJ2-2, with TRBD2 as a possible D gene (5 bases). Trimming took 2 bases from V and 7 from J, leaving 17 bases between them. Germline V lookup: CDR1 SGHTA, CDR2 FQGNSA. The CDR3 sequence is 16 residues long. This CDR3 reads CASSLNSGFFGGELFF. The CDR3, as DNA: TGTGCCAGCAGCTTAAATTCGGGGTTTTTCGGCGGGGAGCTGTTTTTT.

The gene calls are TRBV7-8 and TRBJ2-7; 11 bases line up with TRBD2. The CDR3 is made up of 16 amino acids. Germline V gene sequence: CDR1 SGHVS, CDR2 FQNEAQ. Unmatched junction bases numbered 4, after V lost 3 bases and J lost 0 bases. The CDR3 here is CASSFPTSGSSYEQYF. DNA of the CDR3: TGTGCCAGCAGCTTCCCAACTAGCGGGAGCTCCTACGAGCAGTACTTC.

The chain carries TRBV5-1 and TRBJ2-1; the match to TRBD2 covers 8 bases. Trimming took 6 bases from V and 6 from J; bases not matched to a gene: 11. Germline lookup yields CDR1 SGHRS and CDR2 YFSETQ. The CDR3 sequence is 15 residues long. For the CDR3, the DNA is TGCGCCAGCAAGGTGGGCGGGGGGATTGTCAATGAGCAGTTCTTC. It encodes CASKVGGGIVNEQFF.

Here the CDR3 reads CASKQGNSNQPQHF. The DNA for the CDR3 is TGTGCCAGCAAACAGGGGAATAGCAATCAGCCCCAGCATTTT. This chain links TRBV28 with TRBJ1-5; 7 nucleotides align to TRBD1. V shed 7 bases, J shed 0 bases, and the junction held 3 bases outside the gene matches. The germline V gene has CDR1 MDHEN and CDR2 SYDVKM. The CDR3 loop spans 14 amino acids.

The rearrangement uses TRBV28 and TRBJ1-3; D gene uncertain. Per the germline V gene, CDR1 is MDHEN and CDR2 is SYDVKM. Trimming pared 8 bases from V and 8 bases from J, leaving 7 bases between. The CDR3 sequence is 10 residues long. CDR3 protein: CASSADTIYF. In DNA form, the CDR3 reads TGTGCCAGCTCAGCGGACACCATATATTTT.

The chain couples TRBV7-9 to TRBJ2-1, with 7 positions matching TRBD2. From germline, CDR1 is SEHNR and CDR2 FQNEAQ (reference sequence). There are 15 residues in the CDR3. V shed 5 bases, J shed 0 bases, and the junction held 4 bases outside the gene matches. The CDR3 loop is CASSLSGVSYNEQFF. The CDR3 bases are TGTGCCAGCAGCCTAAGCGGGGTCTCCTACAATGAGCAGTTCTTC.

The rearrangement links TRBV28 to TRBJ2-3; 13 nucleotides align to TRBD2. The length of the CDR3 is 18 residues. Germline CDR1 reads MDHEN; CDR2 reads SYDVKM. With V trimmed by 5 bases and J by 0 bases, 8 bases remained unmatched. The CDR3: CASSDRGTSGISTDTQYF. The CDR3 bases are TGTGCCAGCAGTGACCGGGGGACTAGCGGGATTAGCACAGATACGCAGTATTTT.

The V and J genes are TRBV28 and TRBJ2-1, with D maybe TRBD2 (6 bases). Germline V gene sequence: CDR1 MDHEN, CDR2 SYDVKM. This CDR3 is built from 16 residues. V dropped 3 bases and J dropped 0 bases, with 12 bases sitting between them. The CDR3 nucleotides are TGTGCCAGCAGTTTCTTCGGGAGTAACTCCTACAATGAGCAGTTCTTC. It is translated as CASSFFGSNSYNEQFF.

This clone was found once. This sample includes further DNA sequences coding for the same CDR3. The chain employs TRBV15 and TRBJ2-7; TRBD2 matches at 7 bases. The CDR3 length is 15 residues. Losses at the gene ends were 0 bases for V and 0 bases for J; bases not matched to a gene: 2. Germline V gene lookup returns CDR1 LNHNV and CDR2 YYDKDF (reference sequence). The CDR3, as DNA: TGTGCCACCAGCAGAGATCGGGACTACTCCTACGAGCAGTACTTC. Its protein product is CATSRDRDYSYEQYF.

In regard to this clone: A junction end diverges from the germline sequence, so it may reflect a read error. This sequence joins TRBV7-9 and TRBJ2-1; TRBD1 aligns across 10 bases. Germline V gene sequence: CDR1 SEHNR, CDR2 FQNEAQ (reference sequence). The CDR3 runs 16 residues. DNA of the CDR3: TGTTCCAGCAGTTTCCCCCGGGACAGGGGAGGCAATGAGCAGTTCTTC. Protein sequence: CSSSFPRDRGGNEQFF.

This clone was detected only once. The chain recombines TRBV7-2 with TRBJ2-5; 13 bases agree with TRBD2. V was clipped by 3 bases and J by 1 base; unmatched bases: 5. This CDR3 region has 17 residues. Germline V lookup: CDR1 SGHTA, CDR2 FQGNSA. The CDR3 protein is CASSLTSGGTIQETQYF. The CDR3 DNA is TGTGCCAGCAGCTTGACTAGCGGGGGGACTATCCAAGAGACCCAGTACTTC.

This clone is a singleton in its sample. The chain recombines TRBV30 with TRBJ2-2; TRBD1 matches at 9 bases. The CDR3 length is 13 residues. Germline CDR1 is GTSNPN and CDR2 is SVGIG (reference sequence). After removal of 8 bases from V and 4 bases from J, the junction contained 5 bases not matched to a gene. CDR3 in amino acids: CAGGQGRTGELFF. CDR3 nucleotides: TGTGCCGGGGGACAGGGCCGCACCGGGGAGCTGTTTTTT.

The V and J genes are TRBV9 and TRBJ2-5; D is unclear. Germline CDR1 SGDLS, CDR2 YYNGEE. This CDR3 has 12 residues. The ends were cut back, 0 bases at V and 2 bases at J, with 2 bases in the middle. The CDR3 region is CASSVAQETQYF. In DNA, the CDR3 is TGTGCCAGCAGCGTAGCTCAAGAGACCCAGTACTTC.

The chain combines TRBV6-6 with TRBJ1-5; TRBD1 matches 7 bases. Germline V gives CDR1 MNHNY, CDR2 SVGAGI (reference sequence). The CDR3 sequence is 16 residues long. V shed 0 bases and J 1 base; nucleotides not matched to a gene: 3. The CDR3 reads CASSYSTGNSNQPQHF. The DNA of the CDR3 is TGTGCCAGCAGTTACTCGACAGGGAACAGCAATCAGCCCCAGCATTTT.

The gene calls are TRBV5-4 and TRBJ2-7; 10 bases are a match to TRBD1. With V trimmed by 3 bases and J by 4 bases, 10 bases remained unmatched. CDR3 length: 16 amino acids. The germline gives CDR1 SGHNT, CDR2 YYREEE (reference sequence). CDR3 in DNA: TGTGCCAGCAGCTCAACGGGACAGGGGAGTGGTTACGAGCAGTACTTC. Translating gives CASSSTGQGSGYEQYF.

This sequence joins TRBV6-1 and TRBJ1-1; TRBD1 matches 8 bases. The CDR3 runs to 16 residues. Unmatched junction bases numbered 9, after V lost 2 bases and J lost 4 bases. Germline CDR1 and CDR2: MNHNS and SASEGT. The CDR3, as DNA: TGTGCCAGCAGTGAACAGGCAGGGGGCGATAGCACTGAAGCTTTCTTT. Amino acids: CASSEQAGGDSTEAFF.

The sample holds one count of this clone. V is TRBV28 and J is TRBJ1-3; D remains unclear. Germline V lookup: CDR1 MDHEN, CDR2 SYDVKM. Deletions cut 6 bases from V and 2 bases from J, with 14 bases between. The CDR3 loop spans 15 amino acids. This CDR3 is CASSQTLGAGNTIYF. The DNA of the CDR3 is TGTGCCAGCAGCCAGACCCTTGGAGCTGGAAACACCATATATTTT.

The V gene is TRBV6-5, the J gene TRBJ2-7, with D maybe TRBD2 (6 bases). Germline loops: CDR1 MNHEY, CDR2 SVGAGI. V lost 8 bases to trimming and J lost 7 bases, with 21 bases between them. This CDR3 has 14 residues. The CDR3 DNA is TGTGCCAGCTTCTACGGGCAAAACCGGGGGGAGCAGTACTTC. Protein: CASFYGQNRGEQYF.

The chain links TRBV19 to TRBJ2-5; 10 nucleotides match TRBD2. V was clipped by 5 bases and J by 7 bases; unmatched bases: 7. Germline CDR1 LNHDA, CDR2 SQIVND (reference sequence). This CDR3 region has 14 residues. CDR3: CASSRAGGPRTQYF. CDR3 DNA sequence: TGTGCCAGTAGTCGAGCGGGGGGGCCGCGGACCCAGTACTTC.

The chain is built from TRBV19 and TRBJ2-5; possibly TRBD1 for D (5 bases). The germline gives CDR1 LNHDA, CDR2 SQIVND (reference sequence). CDR3 length: 19 amino acids. The V end was cut by 1 base, the J end by 1 base, with 22 bases between. The CDR3 nucleotides read TGTGCCAGTAGTATAGGTAACATCGCAGGGCCATTCGTCCAAGAGACCCAGTACTTC. Translating gives CASSIGNIAGPFVQETQYF.

The rearrangement uses TRBV9 and TRBJ2-5, with D perhaps matching TRBD1 (6 bases). The length of the CDR3 is 18 residues. CDR1 and CDR2 (germline): SGDLS, YYNGEE. Trimming pared 3 bases from V and 4 bases from J, leaving 25 bases between. For the CDR3, the DNA is TGTGCCAGCAGCGCGGGCCTCGAACCTACAGGGTCCCGAGAGACCCAGTACTTC. Amino acid sequence: CASSAGLEPTGSRETQYF.

The rearrangement uses TRBV19 and TRBJ2-7; D gene uncertain. CDR1 LNHDA and CDR2 SQIVND come from the germline V gene (reference sequence). V was clipped by 0 bases and J by 3 bases, with 15 bases between them. This CDR3 has 16 amino acids. Written as DNA, the CDR3 is TGTGCCAGTAGTATAGAAGGCAGGAAAGGCCGCTACGAGCAGTACTTC. This translates into CASSIEGRKGRYEQYF.

The rearrangement joins TRBV29-1 to TRBJ1-1; TRBD1 matches at 10 bases. V dropped 2 bases and J dropped 5; count of bases not matched to a gene: 2. The CDR3 is 13 residues long. CDR1 and CDR2 (germline): SQVTM, ANQGSEA. This CDR3 is CSVERTGGTEAFF. In nucleotides, the CDR3 is TGCAGCGTTGAACGGACAGGGGGTACTGAAGCTTTCTTT.

This chain connects TRBV7-9 to TRBJ2-1; 9 nucleotides align to TRBD1. The V gene end was trimmed by 3 bases and the J gene end by 2 bases; junction bases not matched to a gene: 2. Looked up from germline, CDR1 is SEHNR and CDR2 is FQNEAQ (reference sequence). The CDR3 runs to 15 residues. The CDR3 DNA reads as TGTGCCAGCAGCTTTACAGGGGGCCCCTACAATGAGCAGTTCTTC. Its translation: CASSFTGGPYNEQFF.